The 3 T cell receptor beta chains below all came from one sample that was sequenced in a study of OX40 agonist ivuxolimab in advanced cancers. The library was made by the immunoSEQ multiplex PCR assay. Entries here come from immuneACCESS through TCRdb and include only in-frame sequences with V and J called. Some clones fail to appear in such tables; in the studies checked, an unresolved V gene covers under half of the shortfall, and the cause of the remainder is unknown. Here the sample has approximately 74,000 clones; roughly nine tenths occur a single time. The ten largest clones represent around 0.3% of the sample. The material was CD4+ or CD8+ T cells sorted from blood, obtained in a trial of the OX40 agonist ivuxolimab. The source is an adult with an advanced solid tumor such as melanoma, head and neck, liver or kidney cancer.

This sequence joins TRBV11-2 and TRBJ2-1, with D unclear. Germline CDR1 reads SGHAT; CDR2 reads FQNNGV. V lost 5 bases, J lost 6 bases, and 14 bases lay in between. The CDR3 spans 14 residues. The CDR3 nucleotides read TGTGCCAGCAGCCTGCACGCGCCCAGCAATGAGCAGTTCTTC. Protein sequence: CASSLHAPSNEQFF.

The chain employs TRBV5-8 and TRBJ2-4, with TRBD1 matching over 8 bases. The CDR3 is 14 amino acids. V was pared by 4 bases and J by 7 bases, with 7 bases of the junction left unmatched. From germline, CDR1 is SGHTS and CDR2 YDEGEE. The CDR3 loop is CASSKQGGTNIQYF. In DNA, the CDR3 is TGTGCCAGCAGCAAACAGGGGGGAACTAACATTCAGTACTTC.

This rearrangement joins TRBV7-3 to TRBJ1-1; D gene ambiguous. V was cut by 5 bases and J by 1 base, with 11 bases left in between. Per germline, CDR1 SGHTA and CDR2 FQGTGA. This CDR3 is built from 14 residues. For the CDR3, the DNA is TGTGCCAGCAGCCAAACGCCCGGGAACACTGAAGCTTTCTTT. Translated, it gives CASSQTPGNTEAFF.